This T cell receptor beta chain is from a study of long-term antiretroviral therapy in people with HIV. Overall study findings and caveats: Despite increasing after ART, diversity remained lower than that of transplant donor controls.

The germline V gene encodes CDR1 SGDLS and CDR2 YYNGEE. This CDR3 is built from 18 residues. The V end lost 3 bases, the J end lost 0 bases, and 16 bases lay between the germline ends. Run at survey level, the immunoSEQ assay was version v3.0. TCRdb's table, derived via immunoSEQ multiplex PCR, lists solely in-frame clones and lacks some. The sample holds about 23,000 clones, around nine tenths seen once. The sample holds one count of this clone. Its antigen is as yet unknown. The sequence derives from a man aged 55 to 70 with HIV. The sequences come from unsorted PBMCs, collected 0.6 years after starting antiretroviral therapy. The rearrangement links TRBV9 to TRBJ1-6; D gene uncertain. CDR3 residues: CASSAPLSDVSYNSPLHF. The CDR3 DNA sequence: TGTGCCAGCAGCGCCCCTCTATCGGATGTCTCCTATAATTCACCCCTCCACTTT. Supplemented by reference TRBV9 and TRBJ1-6, the full variable domain reads DSGVTQTPKHLITATGQRVTLRCSPRSGDLSVYWYQQSLDQGLQFLIQYYNGEERAKGNILERFSAQQFPDLHSELNLSSLELGDSALYFCASSAPLSDVSYNSPLHFGNGTRLTVT.